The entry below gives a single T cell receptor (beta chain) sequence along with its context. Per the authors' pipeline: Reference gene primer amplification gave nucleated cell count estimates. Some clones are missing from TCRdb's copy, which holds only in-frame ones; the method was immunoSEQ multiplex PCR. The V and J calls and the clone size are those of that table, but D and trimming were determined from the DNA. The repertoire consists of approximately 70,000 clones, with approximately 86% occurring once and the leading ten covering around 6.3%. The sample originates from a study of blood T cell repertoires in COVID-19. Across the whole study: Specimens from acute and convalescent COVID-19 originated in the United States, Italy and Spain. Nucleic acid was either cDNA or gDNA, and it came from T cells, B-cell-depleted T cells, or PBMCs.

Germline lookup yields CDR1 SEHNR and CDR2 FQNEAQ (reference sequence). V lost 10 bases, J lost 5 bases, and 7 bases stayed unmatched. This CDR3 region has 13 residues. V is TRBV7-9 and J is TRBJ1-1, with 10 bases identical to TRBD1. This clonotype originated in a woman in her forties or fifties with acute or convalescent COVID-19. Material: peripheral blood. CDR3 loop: CATRTGGFTEAFF. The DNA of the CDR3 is TGTGCCACCCGGACAGGGGGATTTACTGAAGCTTTCTTT.